Reported below is one T cell receptor (beta chain). The sample is drawn from a study of blood T cell repertoires in COVID-19. Study background: Acute and convalescent COVID-19 specimens originated in the United States, Italy and Spain. The cDNA or gDNA used as material had been derived from T cells, B-cell-depleted T cells, or PBMCs.

The junction had 10 bases not matched to a gene; V was cut back by 0 bases and J by 5 bases. CDR1 is SGHDT, CDR2 YYEEEE, per germline. The CDR3 has 16 amino acids. In the authors' methods: Nucleated cell counts were estimated from reference gene primer amplification. Profiled with immunoSEQ multiplex PCR; TCRdb holds only in-frame clones, not every one. For V, J and clone size, that table is used; D and trimming come from the DNA. This sample has under 250,000 clones, with around 90% found just once. The sequence was obtained from a man in his sixties who had recovered from COVID-19. Material for sequencing was peripheral blood. The J gene is TRBJ2-5, the V gene TRBV5-6, with TRBD1 identical over 7 bases. CDR3 in amino acids: CASSLAVTGSGETQYF. In DNA form, the CDR3 reads TGTGCCAGCAGCTTGGCGGTGACAGGGAGCGGTGAGACCCAGTACTTC.